The 3 T cell receptor beta chains listed next were all sequenced from one sample in a study of T cell repertoires in cytomegalovirus infection. In TCRdb, the reads were re-called with MiXCR into one record per CDR3 protein. Here the sample spans approximately 990,000 distinct CDR3 sequences, under 40% being singletons. These TCRs' antigens remain unknown. This material consisted of cultured CD8+ T cells from PBMCs, taken from culture after CMV antigen stimulation. The receptors derive from a human donor in good health (CMV status not recorded). Some clones in this sample may be carry-over from other donors' samples.

This chain joins TRBV27 and TRBJ2-1, with D possibly being TRBD2 (7 bases). V lost 5 bases and J lost 6, with 20 bases in between. Looked up from germline, CDR1 is MNHEY and CDR2 is SMNVEV (reference sequence). This CDR3 has 16 residues. The CDR3 region has the DNA TGTGCCAGCAGTACGGGGGGACTTTTAGGGGGCAATGAGCAGTTCTTC. This codes for CASSTGGLLGGNEQFF.

This clonotype was observed a handful of times. The chain links TRBV6-6 to TRBJ2-1; 9 bases line up with TRBD2. With V trimmed by 1 base and J by 10 bases, 8 bases remained unmatched. From germline, CDR1 is MNHNY and CDR2 SVGAGI (reference sequence). The CDR3 covers 15 residues. CDR3 nucleotide sequence: TGTGCCAGCAGTTACTTTAGACTAGCGGACAGGGAGCAGTTCTTC. Encoded protein: CASSYFRLADREQFF.

This clonotype has ten or more counts. The rearrangement joins TRBV20-1 to TRBJ2-7; 11 nucleotides match TRBD1. V lost 3 bases and J lost 4; bases outside the gene matches: 2. Germline CDR1 reads DFQATT; CDR2 reads SNEGSKA (reference sequence). This CDR3 has 13 residues. The CDR3 sequence is CSASRDRGYEQYF. The DNA for the CDR3 is TGCAGTGCTAGCCGGGACAGGGGGTACGAGCAGTACTTC.